The 18 T cell receptor beta chains below were found in one sample sequenced in a study of naive and memory T cell subsets. Study observations and caveats: Possibly reflecting memory cells re-expressing CD45RA, a few larger clonotypes occurred in naive repertoires, especially CD8.

An equimolar mix of two oligonucleotides served as the beta constant-region primer for TRBC1 and TRBC2. Nested alpha and beta constant-region primers with the SP2 primer drove four PCR rounds on ligated cDNA. One entry per CDR3 protein, called by TCRdb with MiXCR from the UMI-ligation and nested PCR reads. This repertoire shows 150,000 or so distinct CDR3 sequences, approximately 22% found once; its top ten account for less than 0.13%. Which antigens these TCRs recognize remains unknown. Sequencing was performed on naive CD4+ T cells from blood. The source is a human donor in good health.

In its sample, this clonotype was seen a few times. This chain's CDR3 is CASSSRSPEPQHF. The DNA of the CDR3 is TGTGCCAGCAGCTCCAGGTCCCCGGAGCCCCAGCATTTT. V usage is TRBV7-9 and J usage is TRBJ1-5; no firm D call. Trimming shortened V by 4 bases and J by 8 bases, and 12 bases separated the two germline ends. This CDR3 spans 13 amino acids. Germline assignment: CDR1 SEHNR and CDR2 FQNEAQ (reference sequence). Full variable domain (rest looked up from reference TRBV7-9 and TRBJ1-5): DTGVSQNPRHKITKRGQNVTFRCDPISEHNRLYWYRQTLGQGPEFLTYFQNEAQLEKSRLLSDRFSAERPKGSFSTLEIQRTEQGDSAMYLCASSSRSPEPQHFGDGTRLSIL.

The table lists this clonotype with a few counts. This chain uses TRBV6-6 with TRBJ2-7; D is perhaps TRBD1 (5 bases). This CDR3 has 15 amino acids. Germline CDR1 MNHNY, CDR2 SVGAGI (reference sequence). With 2 bases removed from V and 7 bases from J, the gap between germline ends came to 18 bases. The CDR3 sequence is CASSYDSTKHYEQYF. The CDR3 DNA reads as TGTGCCAGCAGTTACGACAGCACCAAACACTATGAGCAGTACTTC.

This clonotype was seen repeatedly, ten times or more. This sequence joins TRBV19 and TRBJ2-7; D may be TRBD1 or TRBD2 (5 bases each). The CDR3 spans 15 residues. Deletions cut 6 bases from V and 3 bases from J, with 18 bases between. The germline V gene has CDR1 LNHDA and CDR2 SQIVND (reference sequence). The CDR3 DNA is TGTGCCAGTAGCACCGTGGTGGGACCTATCTACGAGCAGTACTTC. Its protein is CASSTVVGPIYEQYF.

This clonotype turned up a few times. CDR3 sequence reads: CASSISRTGVSTEAFF. CDR3 in DNA: TGTGCCAGTAGTATCTCCCGGACCGGCGTCTCCACTGAAGCTTTCTTT. The chain has TRBV19 and TRBJ1-1; D is uncertain. The V gene lost 3 bases and the J gene lost 4 bases, with 18 bases spanning the gap. Germline values: CDR1 LNHDA, CDR2 SQIVND (reference sequence). The CDR3 is 16 residues long.

The chain links TRBV7-6 to TRBJ1-3; D might be TRBD1 (6 bases). CDR3 size: 17 residues. The germline V gene has CDR1 SGHVS and CDR2 FNYEAQ. Deletions cut 1 base from V and 4 bases from J, with 17 bases between. DNA for the CDR3: TGTGCCAGCAGCTTAGTCCCAAGCGGGACAAGCGGAAACACCATATATTTT. This encodes CASSLVPSGTSGNTIYF. Filled out from reference TRBV7-6 and TRBJ1-3, the complete variable domain reads GAGVSQSPRYKVTKRGQDVALRCDPISGHVSLYWYRQALGQGPEFLTYFNYEAQQDKSGLPNDRFSAERPEGSISTLTIQRTEQRDSAMYRCASSLVPSGTSGNTIYFGEGSWLTVV.

This chain connects TRBV10-3 to TRBJ2-7; D may be TRBD2 (5 bases). CDR1 and CDR2 (germline): ENHRY, SYGVKD. The CDR3 totals 14 residues. Between the trimmed V and J ends, which lost 6 bases and 3 bases, there was a span of 15 bases. The CDR3 sequence: CAIRGLNTNYEQYF. CDR3 nucleotides: TGTGCCATCAGAGGACTGAATACCAACTACGAGCAGTACTTC.

This clonotype occurred many times. V usage is TRBV29-1 and J usage is TRBJ2-3, with TRBD2 matching 14 bases. V lost 6 bases, J lost 2 bases, and 1 base stayed unmatched. Germline lookup yields CDR1 SQVTM and CDR2 ANQGSEA. This CDR3 spans 14 amino acids. This CDR3 is CSVGLAGVTDTQYF. In DNA, the CDR3 is TGCAGCGTGGGACTAGCGGGAGTCACAGATACGCAGTATTTT.

A few counts support this clonotype. This sequence joins TRBV24-1 and TRBJ2-2; TRBD1 matches at 9 bases. Unmatched junction bases numbered 6, after V lost 3 bases and J lost 2 bases. Germline values: CDR1 KGHDR, CDR2 SFDVKD. The CDR3 covers 17 residues. The CDR3 DNA follows: TGTGCCACCAGTGATCGTTCGGGACAGGGTAACACCGGGGAGCTGTTTTTT. Translated: CATSDRSGQGNTGELFF.

The chain employs TRBV3-1 and TRBJ1-3; D unclear. Germline V gene lookup returns CDR1 LGHDT and CDR2 YNNKEL (reference sequence). There are 14 residues in the CDR3. V was cut by 1 base and J by 9 bases, with 13 bases left in between. CDR3 DNA: TGTGCCAGCAGCCAAGCAGCGCCGGTTGGCACCATATATTTT. This codes for CASSQAAPVGTIYF.

The rearrangement uses TRBV5-1 and TRBJ2-7; 9 bases are shared with TRBD1. The germline V gene encodes CDR1 SGHRS and CDR2 YFSETQ. CDR3 size: 15 residues. The V and J ends lost 2 bases and 4 bases, in that order; junction bases with no gene match: 7. The CDR3 region is CASSFGRDRVYEQYF. CDR3 in DNA: TGCGCCAGCAGCTTTGGCCGGGACAGGGTATACGAGCAGTACTTC.

This clonotype was recorded a few times. V is TRBV15 and J is TRBJ2-1, with D possibly being TRBD2 (6 bases). The CDR3 covers 15 residues. The V end lost 1 base, the J end lost 2 bases, and 9 bases lay between the germline ends. Germline V lookup: CDR1 LNHNV, CDR2 YYDKDF (reference sequence). CDR3: CATSRGGEPYNEQFF. CDR3 DNA: TGTGCCACCAGCAGAGGGGGGGAACCCTACAATGAGCAGTTCTTC.

The chain links TRBV18 to TRBJ2-1, with 7 bases identical to TRBD1. The CDR3 has 15 amino acids. V was pared by 5 bases and J by 9 bases, with 13 bases of the junction left unmatched. Germline V gene sequence: CDR1 KGHSH, CDR2 LQKENI. This CDR3 reads CASSGDSALVGEQFF. DNA for the CDR3: TGTGCCAGCTCAGGGGACAGCGCCTTAGTCGGTGAGCAGTTCTTC. The whole variable domain, remainder taken from reference TRBV18 and TRBJ2-1, is NAGVMQNPRHLVRRRGQEARLRCSPMKGHSHVYWYRQLPEEGLKFMVYLQKENIIDESGMPKERFSAEFPKEGPSILRIQQVVRGDSAAYFCASSGDSALVGEQFFGPGTRLTVL.

This clonotype was seen only a few times. The chain recombines TRBV29-1 with TRBJ1-1, with 7 bases matching TRBD1. The CDR3 extends over 12 amino acids. J gave up 0 bases and V 8 bases, and 3 bases lay outside the gene matches. The V gene's germline CDR1 is SQVTM and CDR2 ANQGSEA. DNA for the CDR3: TGCAGCCCCGGACAGGTGAACACTGAAGCTTTCTTT. This codes for CSPGQVNTEAFF.

V usage is TRBV7-2 and J usage is TRBJ1-6; no clear D gene. V shed 6 bases and J shed 12 bases, with 21 bases lying between them. The CDR3 is 15 residues long. The germline V gene encodes CDR1 SGHTA and CDR2 FQGNSA. DNA for the CDR3: TGTGCCAGCAGGATAAGCACCATTTCGAGGTTACCCCTCCACTTT. Translating gives CASRISTISRLPLHF.

This clonotype has ten or more counts. The rearrangement uses TRBV7-9 and TRBJ2-3, with D tentatively TRBD1 or TRBD2 (5 bases each). Per germline, CDR1 SEHNR and CDR2 FQNEAQ (reference sequence). V was cut by 1 base and J by 0 bases, with 5 bases left in between. The CDR3 loop spans 14 amino acids. This CDR3 reads CASSLGDSTDTQYF. CDR3 DNA: TGTGCCAGCAGCTTAGGGGACAGCACAGATACGCAGTATTTT.

There are a few counts of this clonotype. The chain links TRBV6-1 to TRBJ2-1; 9 bases map to TRBD1. The CDR3 sequence is 14 residues long. V lost 10 bases and J lost 6; bases outside the gene matches: 10. The germline gives CDR1 MNHNS, CDR2 SASEGT. The DNA for the CDR3 is TGTGCCACCCGCCCCCCGGGACAGGGCAATGAGCAGTTCTTC. Its protein product is CATRPPGQGNEQFF.

This clonotype was counted ten times or more. The V and J genes are TRBV11-3 and TRBJ2-3; D is unclear. Germline V gives CDR1 SGHNT, CDR2 YENEEA. Trimming cost V 4 bases and J 4 bases, with 9 bases left between them. The length of the CDR3 is 13 residues. The CDR3 spells CASSSNWADTQYF. CDR3 DNA sequence: TGTGCCAGCAGCTCCAACTGGGCAGATACGCAGTATTTT.

This clonotype was seen a handful of times. This rearrangement joins TRBV2 to TRBJ2-2; 13 bases are a match to TRBD2. The J segment lost 4 bases and the V segment lost 6 bases, leaving 5 bases of the junction unmatched. This CDR3 is built from 16 residues. Germline loops: CDR1 SNHLY, CDR2 FYNNEI. CDR3 sequence reads: CASSGLAGATTGELFF. CDR3 in DNA: TGTGCCAGCAGCGGACTAGCGGGAGCTACCACCGGGGAGCTGTTTTTT.